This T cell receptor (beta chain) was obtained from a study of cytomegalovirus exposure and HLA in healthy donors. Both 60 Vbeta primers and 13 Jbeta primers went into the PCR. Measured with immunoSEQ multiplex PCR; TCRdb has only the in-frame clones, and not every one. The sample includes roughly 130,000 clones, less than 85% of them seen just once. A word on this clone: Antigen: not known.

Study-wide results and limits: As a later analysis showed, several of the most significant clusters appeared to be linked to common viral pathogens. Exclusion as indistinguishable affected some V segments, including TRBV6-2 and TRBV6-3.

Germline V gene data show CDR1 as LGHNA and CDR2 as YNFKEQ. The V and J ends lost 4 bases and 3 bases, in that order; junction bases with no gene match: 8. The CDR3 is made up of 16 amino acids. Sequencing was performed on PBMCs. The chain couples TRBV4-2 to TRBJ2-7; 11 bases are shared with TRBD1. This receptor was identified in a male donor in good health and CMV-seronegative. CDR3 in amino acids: CASSRRPGQGVYEQYF. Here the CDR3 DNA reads TGTGCCAGCAGCCGAAGACCGGGACAGGGGGTCTACGAGCAGTACTTC.